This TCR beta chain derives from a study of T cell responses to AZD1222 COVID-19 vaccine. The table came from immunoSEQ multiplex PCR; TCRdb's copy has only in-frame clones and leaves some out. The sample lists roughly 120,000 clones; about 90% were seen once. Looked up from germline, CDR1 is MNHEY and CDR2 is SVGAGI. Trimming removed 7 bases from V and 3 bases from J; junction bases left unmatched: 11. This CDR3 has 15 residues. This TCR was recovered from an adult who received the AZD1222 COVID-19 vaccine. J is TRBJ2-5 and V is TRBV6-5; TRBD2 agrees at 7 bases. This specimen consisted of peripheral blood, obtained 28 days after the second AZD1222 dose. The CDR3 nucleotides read TGTGCCAGCACGCTCACCGCGGGGGTGGAAGAGACCCAGTACTTC. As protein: CASTLTAGVEETQYF.